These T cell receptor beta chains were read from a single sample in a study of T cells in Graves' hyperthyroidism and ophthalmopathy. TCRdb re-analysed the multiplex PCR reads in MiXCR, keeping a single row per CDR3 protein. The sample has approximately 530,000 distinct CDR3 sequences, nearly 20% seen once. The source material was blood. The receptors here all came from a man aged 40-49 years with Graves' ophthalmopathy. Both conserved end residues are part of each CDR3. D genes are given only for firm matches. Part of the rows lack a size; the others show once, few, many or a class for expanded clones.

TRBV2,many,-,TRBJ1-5,TGTGCCAGCAGAGGCAGGGTCGGGCAGCCCCAGCATTTT,CASRGRVGQPQHF
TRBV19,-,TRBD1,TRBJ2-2,TGTGCCAGTCGCCGGGACAGTGGCGCCGGGGAGCTGTTTTTT,CASRRDSGAGELFF
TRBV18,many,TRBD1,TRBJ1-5,TGTGCCAGCTCAGAGGGACAGGGGCCCAATCAGCCCCAGCATTTT,CASSEGQGPNQPQHF
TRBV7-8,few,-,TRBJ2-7,TGTGCCAGCAGCCCACGGGACGGGCCTAGGTACGAGCAGTACTTC,CASSPRDGPRYEQYF
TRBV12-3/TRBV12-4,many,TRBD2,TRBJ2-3,TGTGCCAGCAGTTTCCTTCCTGGGAAAGTAGCGGGGCGCACAGATACGCAGTATTTT,CASSFLPGKVAGRTDTQYF
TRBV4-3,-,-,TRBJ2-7,TGCGCCAGCAGCCAAGATCCTGCAGCCCGGACCTCCTACGAGCAGTACTTC,CASSQDPAARTSYEQYF
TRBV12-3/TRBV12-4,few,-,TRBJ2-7,TGTGCCAGCAGTTTAGAGGGGTCCCTCTCCTACGAGCAGTACTTC,CASSLEGSLSYEQYF
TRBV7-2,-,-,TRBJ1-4,TGTGCCAGCAGCGGAGGAACCTATGAAAAACTGTTTTTT,CASSGGTYEKLFF
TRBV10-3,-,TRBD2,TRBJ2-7,TGTGCCATCAGTGAGTCGGGGACTAGCGGGACCCTATACGAGCAGTACTTC,CAISESGTSGTLYEQYF
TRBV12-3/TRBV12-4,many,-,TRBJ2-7,TGTGCCAGCAGTTTATATCTAGCCGCCTACGAGCAGTACTTC,CASSLYLAAYEQYF
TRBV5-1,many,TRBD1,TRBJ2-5,TGCGCCAGCGCTACGGGACAGACTTTGGAGACCCAGTACTTC,CASATGQTLETQYF
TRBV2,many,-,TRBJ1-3,TGTGCCAGCAGTTTTATTGACAGCTCTGGAAACACCATATATTTT,CASSFIDSSGNTIYF
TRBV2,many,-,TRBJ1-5,TGTGCCAGCAGTGAAACGGTGGCGTTCAATCAGCCCCAGCATTTT,CASSETVAFNQPQHF
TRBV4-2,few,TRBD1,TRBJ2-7,TGTGCCAGCAGCCAAGATTTCTCCGGGACAGGGGTCGAGCAGTACTTC,CASSQDFSGTGVEQYF
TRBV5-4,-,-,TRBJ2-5,TGTGCCAGCAGCCTCCCGCAGTACCAAGAGACCCAGTACTTC,CASSLPQYQETQYF
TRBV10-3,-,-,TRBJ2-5,TGTGCCACCAGTGAGTCAAGTGAGACCCAGTACTTC,CATSESSETQYF
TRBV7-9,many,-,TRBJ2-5,TGTGCCAGCAGCGTGACAGAGACCCAGTACTTC,CASSVTETQYF
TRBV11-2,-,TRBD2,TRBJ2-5,TGTGCCAGCAGCTTAGGTCTAGCGGTAGGAAGGGTCAGGCAAGAGACCCAGTACTTC,CASSLGLAVGRVRQETQYF
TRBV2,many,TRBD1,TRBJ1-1,TGTGCCAGCAGCTGGGGACAGTTAGAAGCTTTCTTT,CASSWGQLEAFF
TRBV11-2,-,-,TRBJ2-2,TGTGCTGGCAGACGGATGCGTGGAGGCTCGAACACCGGGGAGCTGTTTTTT,CAGRRMRGGSNTGELFF
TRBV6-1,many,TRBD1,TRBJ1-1,TGTGCCAGCCCTCCGGGACAGGGCACTGAAGCTTTCTTT,CASPPGQGTEAFF
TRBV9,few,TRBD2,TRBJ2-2,TGTGCCAGCAGCTCCAGGGCAGCGGGAGGGAACACCGGGGAGCTGTTTTTT,CASSSRAAGGNTGELFF
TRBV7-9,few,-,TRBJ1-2,TGTGCCAGCAGCTTAGTAGGATTTGGCTACACCTTC,CASSLVGFGYTF
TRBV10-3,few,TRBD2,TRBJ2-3,TGTGCCATCAGTGAAGGTACTAGCGCTACCACAGATACGCAGTATTTT,CAISEGTSATTDTQYF
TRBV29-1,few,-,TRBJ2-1,TGCAGCGTTGCCGGGACTTGGGTCAATGAGCAGTTCTTC,CSVAGTWVNEQFF
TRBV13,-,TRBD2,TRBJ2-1,TGTGCCAGCAGCTCATACATGGGACTAGCGGGGCTAAAGGGGTTGGATGAGCAGTTCTTC,CASSSYMGLAGLKGLDEQFF
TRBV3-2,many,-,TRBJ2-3,TGTGCCAGCAGCAATGGGACAGATACGCAGTATTTT,CASSNGTDTQYF
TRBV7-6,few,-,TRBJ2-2,TGTGCCAGCAGTAACCAACAGGGACCCGGGGAGCTGTTTTTT,CASSNQQGPGELFF
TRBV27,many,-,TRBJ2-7,TGTGCCAGCAGTAATAGGGGCTCCTCGGGGTACGAGCAGTACTTC,CASSNRGSSGYEQYF
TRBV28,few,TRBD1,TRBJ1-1,TGTGCCAGCAGCCCCGGACAGGGACGGGCTTTCTTT,CASSPGQGRAFF
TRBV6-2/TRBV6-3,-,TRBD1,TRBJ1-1,TGTGCCAGCACGCGGGCAGGGGGACGAGGGAACACTGAAGCTTTCTTT,CASTRAGGRGNTEAFF
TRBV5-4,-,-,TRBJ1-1,TGTGCCAGCAGCTCCGGGGGCCCCATGAACACTGAAGCTTTCTTT,CASSSGGPMNTEAFF
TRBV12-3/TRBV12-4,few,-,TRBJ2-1,TGTGCCAGCAGTTTTTATGGAGAGCGGAGTAATGAGCAGTTCTTC,CASSFYGERSNEQFF
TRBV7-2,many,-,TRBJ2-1,TGTGCCAGCAGCTTACGTGGCAGTTGGAGCTCCTACAATGAGCAGTTCTTC,CASSLRGSWSSYNEQFF
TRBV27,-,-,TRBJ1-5,TGTGCCAGCGCGTCTGGGATGGGGAATCAGCCCCAGCATTTT,CASASGMGNQPQHF
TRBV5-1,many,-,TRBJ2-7,TGCGCCAGCAGCTTGGCGGCTAGCGAGGAGTCTTTCCGATACGAGCAGTACTTC,CASSLAASEESFRYEQYF
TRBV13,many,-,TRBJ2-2,TGTGCCAGCAGCTTTGGACACTACACCGGGGAGCTGTTTTTT,CASSFGHYTGELFF
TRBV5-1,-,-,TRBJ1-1,TGCGCCAGCAGCTTGTCCGAGGGACTTCTCACTGAAGCTTTCTTT,CASSLSEGLLTEAFF
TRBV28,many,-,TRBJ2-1,TGTGCCAGCAGTTTCGGACAGAGCTACAATGAGCAGTTCTTC,CASSFGQSYNEQFF
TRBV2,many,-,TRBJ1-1,TGTGCCAGCAATGTAGGGGCCGACACTGAAGCTTTCTTT,CASNVGADTEAFF
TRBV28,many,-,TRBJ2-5,TGTGCCAGCAGTTTACAGGCCCGGAAAGAGACCCAGTACTTC,CASSLQARKETQYF
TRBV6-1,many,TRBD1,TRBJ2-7,TGTGCCAGCAGTTTCACACAGGGGTTCGAGCAGTACTTC,CASSFTQGFEQYF
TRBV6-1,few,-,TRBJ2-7,TGTGCCAGCCTCGCGGGCGTCAGCTCCTACGAGCAGTACTTC,CASLAGVSSYEQYF
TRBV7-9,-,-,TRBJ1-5,TGTGCCAGCAGTCCCGACTGGGGGAGCAATCAGCCCCAGCATTTT,CASSPDWGSNQPQHF
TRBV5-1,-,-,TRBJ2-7,TGCGCCAGCAGCTTGGCCGGGCGTGAGCAGTACTTC,CASSLAGREQYF
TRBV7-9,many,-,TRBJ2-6,TGTGCCAGCAGCTTAGACATGTCTGGGGCCAACGTCCTGACTTTC,CASSLDMSGANVLTF
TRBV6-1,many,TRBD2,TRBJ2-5,TGTGCCAGCAGCCCCCGGGGGAGGGGACGGGGGCAAGAGACCCAGTACTTC,CASSPRGRGRGQETQYF
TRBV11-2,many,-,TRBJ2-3,TGTGCCAGCAGCTTCAGAGGCCGAGGCACAGATACGCAGTATTTT,CASSFRGRGTDTQYF
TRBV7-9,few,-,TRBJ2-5,TGTGCCAGCAGCTCTGGGACCCCGGGGGAGACCCAGTACTTC,CASSSGTPGETQYF
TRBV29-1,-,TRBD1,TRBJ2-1,TGCAGCGCAGATTCTAGACAGGGATACAATGAGCAGTTCTTC,CSADSRQGYNEQFF
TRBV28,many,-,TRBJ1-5,TGTGCCAGTAGGTTCTCAGATCAGCCCCAGCATTTT,CASRFSDQPQHF
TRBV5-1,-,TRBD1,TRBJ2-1,TGCGCCAGCAGCCTTGAGGGGGCTCCACGACTACTCAGCTCCTACAATGAGCAGTTCTTC,CASSLEGAPRLLSSYNEQFF
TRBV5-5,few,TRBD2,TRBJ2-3,TGTGCCAGCGCGATCGGGGGGGTCGGAGATACGCAGTATTTT,CASAIGGVGDTQYF
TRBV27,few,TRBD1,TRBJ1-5,TGTGCCAGCAGGGAGACAGGGCACCAGATTCCCCAGCATTTT,CASRETGHQIPQHF
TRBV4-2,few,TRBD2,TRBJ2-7,TGTGCCAGCAGCCAAGATCTCGCGGGAGGCTACGAGCAGTACTTC,CASSQDLAGGYEQYF
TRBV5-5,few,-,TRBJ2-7,TGTGCCAGCAGCCCGGTCTCGGCCTCTAAGGAGCAGTACTTC,CASSPVSASKEQYF
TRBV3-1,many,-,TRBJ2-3,TGTGCCAGCAGCCAAGACCGAAGGGATACGCAGTATTTT,CASSQDRRDTQYF
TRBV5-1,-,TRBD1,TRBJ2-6,TGCGCCAGCAGCTTCCACAGGGGGCGCGGGTCTGGGGCCAACGTCCTGACTTTC,CASSFHRGRGSGANVLTF